This entry lists 7 T cell receptor beta chains sequenced from one sample in a study of T cells in Graves' hyperthyroidism and ophthalmopathy. Amplified TCR beta CDR3 regions derived from RNA transcripts. Researchers ran a first-round RT-PCR on the TCR CDR3 using the HTBI primer set. TCRdb independently ran MiXCR on the multiplex PCR reads; one entry per CDR3 protein. Here the sample spans approximately 400,000 distinct CDR3 sequences, 15% to 20% being singletons. Material for sequencing was blood. These receptors came from a woman between 18 and 29 years old with Graves' hyperthyroidism.

This clonotype has only a few counts. The J gene is TRBJ2-7, the V gene TRBV11-1; tentative D call: TRBD2 (7 bases). The germline V gene has CDR1 SGHAT and CDR2 FQDESV (reference sequence). This CDR3 has 17 amino acids. The V gene lost 5 bases and the J gene lost 1 base, with 21 bases spanning the gap. CDR3 in DNA: TGTGCCAGCAGCACAAACAAAGGGGCGGGGGCATCCTACGAGCAGTACTTC. This gives the protein CASSTNKGAGASYEQYF.

The V gene is TRBV10-3, the J gene TRBJ2-7; D might be TRBD2 (6 bases). From germline, CDR1 is ENHRY and CDR2 SYGVKD. This CDR3 region has 14 residues. Deletions cut 0 bases from V and 1 base from J, with 7 bases between. The CDR3 sequence: CAISESRGSYEQYF. The DNA of the CDR3 is TGTGCCATCAGTGAGTCGCGGGGATCCTACGAGCAGTACTTC.

The J gene is TRBJ1-5, the V gene TRBV10-3; 7 nucleotides agree with TRBD1. J lost 4 bases, V lost 3 bases, and 18 bases had no gene match. The CDR3 is 19 amino acids. Germline loops: CDR1 ENHRY, CDR2 SYGVKD. The CDR3 sequence is CAISDPGTAPIRGNQPQHF. The CDR3 DNA sequence: TGTGCCATCAGTGACCCGGGGACAGCGCCAATCCGCGGGAATCAGCCCCAGCATTTT.

This clonotype was seen repeatedly, ten times or more. J is TRBJ1-2 and V is TRBV20-1; no clear D gene. The CDR3 runs to 15 residues. The germline V and J ends were trimmed by 3 bases and 8 bases, with 22 bases remaining between them. CDR1 and CDR2 from the germline V gene are DFQATT and SNEGSKA (reference sequence). CDR3 residues: CSASWPRNYLWGYTF. The CDR3 nucleotides read TGCAGTGCTAGTTGGCCCAGGAATTATCTATGGGGCTACACCTTC.

This clonotype was seen repeatedly, ten times or more. The chain couples TRBV27 to TRBJ1-3; D is ambiguous. Trimming took 5 bases from V and 0 from J, leaving 11 bases between them. The germline CDR1 and CDR2 sequences are MNHEY and SMNVEV (reference sequence). CDR3 length: 15 residues. CDR3 nucleotides: TGTGCCAGCAGTCCCATCGGACCCTCTGGAAACACCATATATTTT. Protein product: CASSPIGPSGNTIYF.

This clonotype was seen many times. The J gene is TRBJ1-5, the V gene TRBV2; a possible D gene is TRBD1 (6 bases). The germline V gene has CDR1 SNHLY and CDR2 FYNNEI. This CDR3 spans 15 amino acids. The V end lost 0 bases, the J end lost 6 bases, and 12 bases lay between the germline ends. The CDR3 coding sequence is TGTGCCAGCAGTGAAGCGGACAGTGCGGGTCAGCCCCAGCATTTT. Translated: CASSEADSAGQPQHF. The variable domain in full, with the rest retrieved from reference TRBV2 and TRBJ1-5, is EPEVTQTPSHQVTQMGQEVILRCVPISNHLYFYWYRQILGQKVEFLVSFYNNEISEKSEIFDDQFSVERPDGSNFTLKIRSTKLEDSAMYFCASSEADSAGQPQHFGDGTRLSIL.

This clonotype was detected many times. CDR3 DNA: TGTGCCAGCAGGTCCTACAGGGGCATTCAATACGACGAGCAGTACTTC. Translated: CASRSYRGIQYDEQYF. The chain links TRBV6-1 to TRBJ2-7; 7 positions agree with TRBD1. With 6 bases clipped from V and 5 bases from J, the junction kept 16 bases outside the gene matches. This CDR3 is 16 amino acids long. Per germline, CDR1 MNHNS and CDR2 SASEGT.